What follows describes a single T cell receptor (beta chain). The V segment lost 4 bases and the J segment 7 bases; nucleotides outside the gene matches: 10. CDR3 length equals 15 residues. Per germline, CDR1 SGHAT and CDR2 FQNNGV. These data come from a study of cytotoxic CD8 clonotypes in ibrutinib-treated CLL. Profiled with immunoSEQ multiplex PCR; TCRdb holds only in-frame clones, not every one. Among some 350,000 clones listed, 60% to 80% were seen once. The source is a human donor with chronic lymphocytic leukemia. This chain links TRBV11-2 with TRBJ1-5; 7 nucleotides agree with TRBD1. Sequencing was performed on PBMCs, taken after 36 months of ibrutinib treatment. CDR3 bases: TGTGCCAGCAGCTCAGGAGGGGGCGCAGGGCAGCCCCAGCATTTT. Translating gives CASSSGGGAGQPQHF.